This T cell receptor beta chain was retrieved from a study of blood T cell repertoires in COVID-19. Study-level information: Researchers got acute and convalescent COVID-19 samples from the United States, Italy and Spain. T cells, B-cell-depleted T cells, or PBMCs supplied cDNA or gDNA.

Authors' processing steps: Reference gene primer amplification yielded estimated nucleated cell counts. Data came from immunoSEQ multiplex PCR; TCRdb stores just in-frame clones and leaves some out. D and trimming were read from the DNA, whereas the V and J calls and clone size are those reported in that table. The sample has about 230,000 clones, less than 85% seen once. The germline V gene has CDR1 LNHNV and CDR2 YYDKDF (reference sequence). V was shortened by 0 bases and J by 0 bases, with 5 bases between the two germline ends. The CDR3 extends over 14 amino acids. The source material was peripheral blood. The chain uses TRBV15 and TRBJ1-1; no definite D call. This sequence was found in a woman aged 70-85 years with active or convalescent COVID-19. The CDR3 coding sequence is TGTGCCACCAGCAGAGATAGCTTGAACACTGAAGCTTTCTTT. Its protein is CATSRDSLNTEAFF.